The rows below give T cell receptor beta chains drawn from one sample of a study of radiotherapy plus CTLA-4 blockade in lung cancer. Only in-frame clones appear in the TCRdb table, and some are missing; sequencing was by immunoSEQ multiplex PCR. The sample shows tens of thousands of clones, roughly four fifths of them seen only once. The sequencing here drew on peripheral blood, taken from a patient treated with radiotherapy plus ipilimumab. The receptors shown here come from a human donor with non-small cell lung cancer who had stable disease on radiotherapy plus ipilimumab. Each CDR3 is given with its conserved first and last residue. D genes are given only for firm matches. For some rows the clone size is stated as once, few or many, or as a class when expanded; others skip it.

abundance,d_gene,j_gene,v_gene,CDR3nt,CDR3aa
NA,NA,TRBJ1-4,TRBV27,TGTGCCAGCAGTTTATTTGGACAGAAATATGCAACTAATGAAAAACTGTTTTTT,CASSLFGQKYATNEKLFF
NA,TRBD1,TRBJ2-7,TRBV2,TGTGCCAGCAGGATGGACAGGGGGGACTACGAGCAGTACTTC,CASRMDRGDYEQYF
few,NA,TRBJ1-3,TRBV5-1,TGCGCCAGCAGCCGGGACCCATCATCTGGAAACACCATATATTTT,CASSRDPSSGNTIYF
NA,TRBD2,TRBJ2-1,TRBV30,TGTGCCTGGAGACGAACTAGCGGGAGTTCCTACAATGAGCAGTTCTTC,CAWRRTSGSSYNEQFF
NA,NA,TRBJ2-3,TRBV19,TGTGCCAGTAACCCGGCCCCGCGGACCTCCCTACCAGATACGCAGTATTTT,CASNPAPRTSLPDTQYF
NA,NA,TRBJ1-5,TRBV18,TGTGCCAGCTCACCAGGGAGGGTTACCAATCAGCCCCAGCATTTT,CASSPGRVTNQPQHF
NA,NA,TRBJ2-3,TRBV5-1,TGCGCCAGCAGCTTGGCTCTGGCAAGCACAGATACGCAGTATTTT,CASSLALASTDTQYF
NA,NA,TRBJ2-1,TRBV7-9,TGTGCCAGCAGTTCCCTGGGGTGGGGCTTCCAGTTCTTC,CASSSLGWGFQFF
NA,TRBD2,TRBJ2-1,TRBV30,TGTGCCTGCCTGACTAGCGGGGGCTCCTACAATGAGCAGTTCTTC,CACLTSGGSYNEQFF
once,NA,TRBJ1-2,TRBV7-3,TGTGCCAGCAGCTTAGGGGGAGGAGGTTATGGCTACACCTTC,CASSLGGGGYGYTF
NA,TRBD1,TRBJ2-5,TRBV28,TGTGCCAGCAGTCCAAATGGCAGGGGGCCGGGAGAGACCCAGTACTTC,CASSPNGRGPGETQYF
NA,NA,TRBJ1-1,TRBV30,TGTGCCTGGAGTGTAGGCACAGGGCTGAGGACTGAAGCTTTCTTT,CAWSVGTGLRTEAFF
NA,NA,TRBJ2-1,TRBV18,TGTGCCAGCTCACCAAATCCCCTCTACAATGAGCAGTTCTTC,CASSPNPLYNEQFF
NA,NA,TRBJ1-5,TRBV27,TGTGCCAGCAGACTTTATAGCAATCAGCCCCAGCATTTT,CASRLYSNQPQHF
NA,NA,TRBJ1-1,TRBV6-5,TGTGCCAGCAGTTACTCGCCGGGGAACACTGAAGCTTTCTTT,CASSYSPGNTEAFF
NA,NA,TRBJ2-7,TRBV30,TGTGCCTGGGGGGTTTTAGCGTACGAGCAGTACTTC,CAWGVLAYEQYF
NA,TRBD2,TRBJ2-4,TRBV7-2,TGTGCCAGCAGGTCGCTAGCGGGGGGGCCTAAAAACATTCAGTACTTC,CASRSLAGGPKNIQYF
few,NA,TRBJ1-6,TRBV19,TGTGCCAGTCAATCCCAGGGAGCTGGAAATTCACCCCTCCACTTT,CASQSQGAGNSPLHF
once,NA,TRBJ2-1,TRBV9,TGTGCCAGCAGCGTAGGGGCCCCAAAGAATGAGCAGTTCTTC,CASSVGAPKNEQFF
NA,NA,TRBJ2-7,TRBV18,TGTGCCAGCTCACCAGGCCTCTCCTACGAGCAGTACTTC,CASSPGLSYEQYF
NA,NA,TRBJ2-1,TRBV27,TGTGCCAGCAGTTTATGGTTAGGGACCCCCTCTAATGAGCAGTTCTTC,CASSLWLGTPSNEQFF
NA,NA,TRBJ2-5,TRBV28,TGTGCCAGCAGTTTATCCGCGGGGCTGGGGGAGACCCAGTACTTC,CASSLSAGLGETQYF
NA,NA,TRBJ1-6,TRBV5-5,TGTGCCAGCAGCTTGGACCTGGGGTTTAATTCACCCCTCCACTTT,CASSLDLGFNSPLHF
NA,TRBD1,TRBJ2-1,TRBV19,TGTGCCAGTAGTTTTACAGGGGTGCCGAACAATGAGCAGTTCTTC,CASSFTGVPNNEQFF
NA,NA,TRBJ2-1,TRBV7-3,TGTGCCAGCAGCTTAGGGAGCGGGCCGGGAAATGAGCAGTTCTTC,CASSLGSGPGNEQFF
once,NA,TRBJ1-4,TRBV28,TGTGCCAGCAGTTTATTCGGCAGATTTAATGAAAAACTGTTTTTT,CASSLFGRFNEKLFF
few,NA,TRBJ1-4,TRBV18,TGTGCCAGCTCACCATCGGGGACCCCTGAAAAACTGTTTTTT,CASSPSGTPEKLFF
few,TRBD1,TRBJ1-3,TRBV7-6,TGTGCCAGCAGCTTAGAACAGGGGGGCTCTGGAAACACCATATATTTT,CASSLEQGGSGNTIYF